The following is a T cell receptor (beta chain) sequence with its context. Its target is not known. The sample comes from a study of T cell responses to AZD1222 COVID-19 vaccine. Overall study results and limits: White British people made up most donors, females outnumbered males, and clonal diversity was possibly underestimated. Recipients of two AZD1222 doses showed rising Spike-specific TCR breadth and depth.

Some clones are missing from TCRdb's copy, which holds only in-frame ones; the method was immunoSEQ multiplex PCR. This sample has over 130,000 clones, with roughly nine tenths found just once. Trimming left V 2 bases short and J 3 bases short, with 8 bases between. CDR1 and CDR2 (germline): MNHEY, SMNVEV (reference sequence). This CDR3 is 13 amino acids long. This sequence originates from an adult who received the MenACWY meningococcal vaccine as a control. The rearrangement links TRBV27 to TRBJ2-7; D is undetermined. The sample in question was peripheral blood, obtained 28 days after the second dose of the MenACWY control vaccine. CDR3 loop: CASSLAASYEQYF. The CDR3 DNA is TGTGCCAGCAGTTTAGCTGCTAGCTACGAGCAGTACTTC.